This passage covers 18 T cell receptor beta chains from one sample sequenced in a study of blood T cells in healthy people across ages. A second PCR of 7 to 11 cycles used a sample-barcoded 5' primer and a J-beta primer mix. TCRdb passed the 5' RACE reads through MiXCR, listing each CDR3 protein once. Found here are more than 450,000 distinct CDR3 sequences, about 27% of them singletons; the top ten hold approximately 4%. The sample was also reused in another study, on T cells of mothers and their children.

The sample comprised blood. The receptor set was obtained from a boy between 2 and 10 years old in good health.

This clonotype was recorded a few times. The V gene is TRBV4-3, the J gene TRBJ2-2; D possibly corresponds to TRBD2 (6 bases). The CDR3 spans 16 residues. V was shortened by 6 bases and J by 5 bases, with 19 bases between the two germline ends. Germline V gene sequence: CDR1 LGHNA, CDR2 YSLEER. CDR3 sequence (DNA): TGCGCCAGCAGACAATTCGGGCTAGCGCAGACCGGGGAGCTGTTTTTT. Protein: CASRQFGLAQTGELFF.

Many counts were recorded for this clonotype. This chain connects TRBV20-1 to TRBJ2-1; TRBD1 aligns across 7 bases. V dropped 8 bases and J dropped 8; count of bases not matched to a gene: 9. This CDR3 contains 12 residues. Germline V gene sequence: CDR1 DFQATT, CDR2 SNEGSKA (reference sequence). This CDR3 is CSRTGLSHEQFF. As DNA, the CDR3 is TGCAGTCGGACAGGTTTGTCGCATGAGCAGTTCTTC.

This clonotype was seen more than once but under ten times. The J gene is TRBJ2-5, the V gene TRBV18, with D possibly being TRBD2 (5 bases). Matching the DNA end better, TRBJ2-7 makes the J call doubtful. The CDR3 is 15 residues long. Germline V gene lookup returns CDR1 KGHSH and CDR2 LQKENI. DNA of the CDR3: TGTGCCAGCTCACCCGGGGAAACGGAGTCCTACGAGCAGTACTTC. This gives the protein CASSPGETESYEQYF.

V is TRBV5-1 and J is TRBJ2-1, with 8 bases aligning to TRBD2. The CDR3 covers 17 residues. V was clipped by 1 base and J by 1 base; unmatched bases: 7. The germline V gene encodes CDR1 SGHRS and CDR2 YFSETQ. The DNA for the CDR3 is TGCGCCAGCAGCTTGAGGAGCGGGGGAGGGTCCTACAATGAGCAGTTCTTC. It yields the protein CASSLRSGGGSYNEQFF.

The V and J genes are TRBV6-6 and TRBJ2-7; 8 nucleotides line up with TRBD1. Germline lookup yields CDR1 MNHNY and CDR2 SVGAGI (reference sequence). Unmatched junction bases numbered 5, after V lost 5 bases and J lost 2 bases. CDR3 size: 14 residues. This chain's CDR3 is CASSDTDRAYEQYF. In nucleotides, the CDR3 is TGTGCCAGCAGTGACACGGACAGGGCCTACGAGCAGTACTTC.

The chain joins TRBV29-1 to TRBJ2-3, with D possibly matching TRBD2 (6 bases). CDR3 length: 14 residues. V lost 3 bases and J lost 2, with 12 bases in between. Germline V CDR1 and CDR2: SQVTM, ANQGSEA. The DNA for the CDR3 is TGCAGCGTTGATCGGCTAGCGCTCACAGATACGCAGTATTTT. Its protein is CSVDRLALTDTQYF.

The chain recombines TRBV20-1 with TRBJ2-1; D is unclear. This CDR3 region has 15 residues. Trimming removed 2 bases at V and 6 bases at J, with 17 bases between. The germline V gene has CDR1 DFQATT and CDR2 SNEGSKA (reference sequence). For the CDR3, the DNA is TGCAGTGCTAGATCAGTCAATGCGTTCGGCAATGAGCAGTTCTTC. Translation gives CSARSVNAFGNEQFF.

The V call is TRBV14, the J call TRBJ2-7; D may be TRBD2 (5 bases). The CDR3 has 15 residues. The germline V gene has CDR1 SGHDN and CDR2 FVKESK. Deletions cut 0 bases from V and 3 bases from J, with 12 bases between. The CDR3 spells CASSQDLNSDYEQYF. The CDR3, as DNA: TGTGCCAGCAGCCAAGATCTGAATAGCGACTACGAGCAGTACTTC.

This chain joins TRBV7-9 and TRBJ2-2; no reliable D call. Germline CDR1 and CDR2: SEHNR and FQNEAQ (reference sequence). The CDR3 has 15 residues. V lost 1 base, J lost 0 bases, and 6 bases lay in between. The chain's CDR3 is CASSLGHANTGELFF. The CDR3 DNA reads TGTGCCAGCAGCTTAGGACACGCGAACACCGGGGAGCTGTTTTTT.

This clonotype turned up a few times. The chain links TRBV5-1 to TRBJ2-5; 8 bases agree with TRBD1. CDR3 size: 14 residues. Trimming took 4 bases from V and 3 from J; bases not matched to a gene: 5. CDR1 is SGHRS, CDR2 YFSETQ, per germline. Here the CDR3 reads CASSPGQAEETQYF. The CDR3 nucleotides are TGCGCCAGCAGCCCGGGACAGGCGGAAGAGACCCAGTACTTC.

This chain connects TRBV12-3 or TRBV12-4 to TRBJ1-5, with a tentative D call TRBD1 (5 bases). Trimming removed 0 bases at V and 5 bases at J, with 20 bases between. CDR3 length equals 18 residues. The CDR3: CASSLALRGRFIDQPQHF. The CDR3 DNA is TGTGCCAGCAGTTTAGCGCTAAGGGGCAGGTTTATCGATCAGCCCCAGCATTTT.

This clonotype was counted between two and nine times. The genes are TRBV6-2 or TRBV6-3 and TRBJ2-2; D gene ambiguous. Trimming took off 3 bases at V and 6 bases at J, with 8 bases between the two ends. The CDR3 covers 13 residues. From germline, CDR1 is MNHEY and CDR2 SVGEGT. The CDR3 spells CASSYGPPGELFF. Here the CDR3 DNA reads TGTGCCAGCAGTTATGGTCCCCCCGGGGAGCTGTTTTTT.

This clonotype turned up a few times. Since no conserved phenylalanine or tryptophan closes the CDR3, a read error is the likely cause. This sequence joins TRBV7-9 and TRBJ1-4; 7 nucleotides match TRBD1. The CDR3 runs 15 residues. CDR1 is SEHNR, CDR2 FQNEAQ, per germline (reference sequence). V shed 6 bases and J 3 bases; nucleotides not matched to a gene: 7. The CDR3 DNA reads TGTGCCAGCAGGGGACAGCTACGACCTAATGAAAAACTGTTTTCT. This gives the protein CASRGQLRPNEKLFS.

The chain combines TRBV4-1 with TRBJ2-3, with TRBD2 matching over 12 bases. Trimming at V came to 0 bases and at J to 2 bases, leaving 6 bases not matched to a gene. Germline CDR1 and CDR2: MGHRA and YSYEKL. This CDR3 is 18 amino acids long. This CDR3 is CASSQDPRLAGVTDTQYF. The CDR3 DNA reads TGCGCCAGCAGCCAAGATCCCCGACTAGCGGGAGTCACAGATACGCAGTATTTT.

This rearrangement joins TRBV7-9 to TRBJ2-5; TRBD2 agrees at 11 bases. V lost 5 bases to trimming and J lost 3 bases; unmatched junction nucleotides: 8. Germline lookup yields CDR1 SEHNR and CDR2 FQNEAQ (reference sequence). The CDR3 is 16 residues long. The CDR3 coding sequence is TGTGCCAGCAGCATCCCTAGCGGGAGGTATGAAGAGACCCAGTACTTC. It codes for CASSIPSGRYEETQYF.

In its sample, this clonotype was seen a few times. This chain's CDR3 is CASSYRQGGSQETQYF. CDR3 sequence (DNA): TGTGCCAGCAGCTACCGACAGGGGGGATCCCAAGAGACCCAGTACTTC. The chain uses TRBV13 and TRBJ2-5; 9 nucleotides line up with TRBD1. CDR3 length equals 16 residues. Germline CDR1 PRHDT, CDR2 FYEKMQ (reference sequence). Trimming removed 4 bases from V and 1 base from J; junction bases left unmatched: 7.

Worth noting for this clonotype: The germline gene is not matched at one end of the junction; a read error may be the cause. This rearrangement joins TRBV5-1 to TRBJ2-5; maybe TRBD2 (5 bases). CDR1 and CDR2 (germline): SGHRS, YFSETQ. CDR3 size: 14 residues. CDR3 bases: TGCGCCACCAGCGAGGGCGGATCACAAGAGACCCAGTACTTC. This encodes CATSEGGSQETQYF.

The chain has TRBV4-1 and TRBJ1-2, with 12 positions matching TRBD1. This CDR3 has 16 residues. The V gene end was trimmed by 0 bases and the J gene end by 6 bases; junction bases not matched to a gene: 5. CDR1 MGHRA and CDR2 YSYEKL come from the germline V gene. The CDR3 sequence: CASSQEGTGGADGYTF. The DNA of the CDR3 is TGCGCCAGCAGCCAAGAAGGGACAGGGGGCGCGGATGGCTACACCTTC.